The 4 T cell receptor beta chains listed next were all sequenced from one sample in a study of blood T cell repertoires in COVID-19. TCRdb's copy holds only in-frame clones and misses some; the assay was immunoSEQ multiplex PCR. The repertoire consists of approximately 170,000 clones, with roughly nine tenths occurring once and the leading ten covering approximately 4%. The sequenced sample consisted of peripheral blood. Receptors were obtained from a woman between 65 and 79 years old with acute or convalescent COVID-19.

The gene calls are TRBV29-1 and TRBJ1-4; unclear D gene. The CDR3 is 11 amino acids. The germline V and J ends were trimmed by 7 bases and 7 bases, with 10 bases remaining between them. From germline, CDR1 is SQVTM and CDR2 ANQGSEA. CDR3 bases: TGCAGCGCCGTCCAGGTTGAAAAACTGTTTTTT. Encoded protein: CSAVQVEKLFF.

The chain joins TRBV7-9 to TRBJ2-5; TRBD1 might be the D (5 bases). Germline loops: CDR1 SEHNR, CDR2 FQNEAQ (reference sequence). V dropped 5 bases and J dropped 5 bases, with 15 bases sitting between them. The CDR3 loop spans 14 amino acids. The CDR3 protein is CASSQGTAWETQYF. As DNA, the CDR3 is TGTGCCAGCAGCCAGGGCACGGCCTGGGAGACCCAGTACTTC.

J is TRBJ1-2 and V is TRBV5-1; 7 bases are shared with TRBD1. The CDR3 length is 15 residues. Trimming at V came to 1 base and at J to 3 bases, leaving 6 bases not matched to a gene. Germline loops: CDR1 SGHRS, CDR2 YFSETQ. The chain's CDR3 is CASSLYRGVDYGYTF. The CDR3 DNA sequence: TGCGCCAGCAGCTTGTACAGGGGAGTTGACTATGGCTACACCTTC.

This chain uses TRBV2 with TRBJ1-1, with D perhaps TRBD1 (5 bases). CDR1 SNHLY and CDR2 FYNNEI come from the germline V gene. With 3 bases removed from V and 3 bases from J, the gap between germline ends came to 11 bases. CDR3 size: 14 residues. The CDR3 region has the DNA TGTGCCAGCAGTGACAGGGTCGAAGACACTGAAGCTTTCTTT. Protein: CASSDRVEDTEAFF.